This is a list of T cell receptor beta chains from one sample in a study of cytomegalovirus exposure and HLA in healthy donors. Here immunoSEQ multiplex PCR was the method, and the copy in TCRdb shows in-frame clones only, minus some. The sample carries roughly 150,000 clones, approximately 88% recorded once. Specimen: PBMCs. The receptors here all came from a woman under 30 in good health and CMV-seronegative. Both conserved end residues are part of each CDR3. The D gene is left open where the match is weak. Clone size is not always given. Where it is, it says once, few, many or a class for expanded clones.

>TRBV6-1|TRBJ2-3|-|few
CASSPLAGGTDTQYF
TGTGCCAGCAGCCCACTAGCTGGCGGGACAGATACGCAGTATTTT
>TRBV27|TRBJ2-7|TRBD1|once
CASSLKDRGIYEQYF
TGTGCCAGCAGTTTAAAGGACAGGGGGATCTACGAGCAGTACTTC
>TRBV11-2|TRBJ2-7|TRBD2|-
CASSILAGMGEQYF
TGTGCCAGCAGCATACTAGCGGGGATGGGTGAGCAGTACTTC
>TRBV2|TRBJ2-6|TRBD2|-
CASVTTSGAVLTF
TGTGCCAGCGTAACGACTAGCGGGGCCGTCCTGACTTTC
>TRBV7-9|TRBJ1-2|TRBD1|-
CASSRSNRGSFGYTF
TGTGCCAGCAGCCGGAGTAACAGGGGATCGTTTGGCTACACCTTC
>TRBV5-1|TRBJ1-5|TRBD1|few
CASSEMTGGDQPQHF
TGCGCCAGCAGCGAAATGACAGGGGGCGATCAGCCCCAGCATTTT
>TRBV27|TRBJ1-1|-|-
CASSLLSQGQNTEAFF
TGTGCCAGCAGTTTACTAAGCCAGGGCCAGAACACTGAAGCTTTCTTT
>TRBV19|TRBJ1-5|-|-
CASSRGFNQPQHF
TGTGCCAGTAGTAGGGGCTTCAATCAGCCCCAGCATTTT
>TRBV5-1|TRBJ1-6|TRBD1|-
CASRDDRAHNSPLHF
TGCGCCAGCAGAGATGACAGGGCCCATAATTCACCCCTCCACTTT
>TRBV4-1|TRBJ2-2|TRBD1|-
CASRPRGQANTGELFF
TGCGCCAGCAGACCCAGAGGACAGGCGAACACCGGGGAGCTGTTTTTT
>TRBV28|TRBJ2-2|-|-
CASSTDRGAGELFF
TGTGCCAGCAGTACGGACAGAGGTGCCGGGGAGCTGTTTTTT
>TRBV18|TRBJ1-1|TRBD1|-
CASSQGQDLNEAFF
TGTGCCAGCTCCCAGGGACAGGATCTAAATGAAGCTTTCTTT
>TRBV7-9|TRBJ2-7|-|-
CASSSSAAPRGEQYF
TGTGCCAGCAGCTCTAGCGCCGCGCCTCGTGGGGAGCAGTACTTC
>TRBV7-9|TRBJ1-2|TRBD1|-
CASSRDRESGYTF
TGTGCCAGCAGCCGGGACAGGGAATCTGGCTACACCTTC
>TRBV29-1|TRBJ1-2|-|-
CSVELRGLSGYTF
TGCAGCGTTGAGCTGAGGGGGTTAAGTGGCTACACCTTC
>TRBV25-1|TRBJ2-5|-|-
CASSESLETQYF
TGTGCCAGCAGTGAATCTCTAGAGACCCAGTACTTC
>TRBV6-1|TRBJ1-3|-|-
CASREGAGGTGNTIYF
TGTGCCAGCAGGGAAGGAGCTGGGGGGACTGGAAACACCATATATTTT
>TRBV19|TRBJ2-7|-|-
CASSRQAHYEQYF
TGTGCCAGTAGCCGACAGGCCCACTACGAGCAGTACTTC
>TRBV19|TRBJ2-1|TRBD2|few
CASSMGLAGGEQFF
TGTGCCAGTAGTATGGGCCTAGCGGGGGGCGAGCAGTTCTTC
>TRBV12-5|TRBJ2-5|TRBD1|-
CASQGARNPETQYF
TGTGCTAGTCAGGGGGCTCGGAACCCAGAGACCCAGTACTTC
>TRBV28|TRBJ1-5|-|-
CASSLGSRAKPQHF
TGTGCCAGCAGTTTAGGGTCCAGGGCAAAGCCCCAGCATTTT
>TRBV4-1|TRBJ2-1|TRBD2|-
CASSPKPGTGGEFF
TGCGCCAGCAGCCCGAAGCCCGGGACGGGGGGGGAGTTCTTC
>TRBV19|TRBJ2-3|TRBD1|-
CASSKSRDRGPGDTQYF
TGTGCCAGTAGTAAATCCCGGGACAGGGGGCCGGGAGATACGCAGTATTTT
>TRBV7-9|TRBJ1-1|-|-
CASSPNPGQNTEAFF
TGTGCCAGCAGCCCAAACCCGGGACAGAACACTGAAGCTTTCTTT
>TRBV28|TRBJ1-1|-|few
CASSLTYSEAFF
TGTGCCAGCAGTTTAACCTATTCCGAAGCTTTCTTT
>TRBV28|TRBJ2-7|-|-
CASTSGGPPTYEQYF
TGTGCCAGCACCTCCGGGGGACCCCCAACCTACGAGCAGTACTTC
>TRBV4-1|TRBJ1-4|-|few
CASSQDREKLFF
TGCGCCAGCAGCCAAGATCGGGAAAAACTGTTTTTT
>TRBV6-5|TRBJ2-7|-|-
CASSSDRGEYEQYF
TGTGCCAGCAGTTCTGACCGTGGAGAGTACGAGCAGTACTTC
>TRBV6-1|TRBJ2-3|TRBD2|-
CASSEVLAGGQDTQYF
TGTGCCAGCAGTGAAGTACTAGCGGGGGGGCAGGATACGCAGTATTTT
>TRBV29-1|TRBJ1-1|-|-
CSHKGGMNTEAFF
TGCAGCCATAAGGGGGGGATGAACACTGAAGCTTTCTTT
>TRBV5-1|TRBJ1-6|TRBD1|-
CASSSQGALESPLHF
TGCGCCAGCAGCTCACAGGGGGCTTTAGAATCACCCCTCCACTTT
>TRBV7-6|TRBJ1-4|TRBD1|-
CASSPTGATNEKLFF
TGTGCCAGCAGCCCAACAGGGGCAACTAATGAAAAACTGTTTTTT
>TRBV6-5|TRBJ2-7|-|-
CASRLTVSSHEQYF
TGTGCCAGCAGGCTTACAGTTTCTTCCCACGAGCAGTACTTC
>TRBV27|TRBJ2-7|TRBD1|-
CASSPRPGTGDSYEQYF
TGTGCCAGCAGTCCCCGCCCCGGGACAGGAGACTCCTACGAGCAGTACTTC
>TRBV4-1|TRBJ1-3|-|-
CASSQPTRGRNTIYF
TGCGCCAGCAGCCAACCCACCCGAGGTAGAAACACCATATATTTT
>TRBV7-9|TRBJ1-2|-|-
CASSLGQTSLYGYTF
TGTGCCAGCAGCTTGGGGCAGACGAGCCTCTATGGCTACACCTTC
>TRBV2|TRBJ2-2|TRBD2|-
CASSDRDYGELFF
TGTGCCAGCAGTGACAGGGACTATGGGGAGCTGTTTTTT
>TRBV30|TRBJ2-7|TRBD1|-
CAWSTGNSYEQYF
TGTGCCTGGTCGACAGGGAACTCCTACGAGCAGTACTTC
>TRBV7-9|TRBJ2-5|TRBD2|-
CASSLASGGWETQYF
TGTGCCAGCAGCTTAGCTAGCGGGGGCTGGGAGACCCAGTACTTC
>TRBV10-2|TRBJ2-3|TRBD1|-
CASRQGSPPDTQYF
TGCGCCAGTCGACAGGGAAGTCCACCAGATACGCAGTATTTT
>TRBV7-9|TRBJ2-7|-|-
CASSPTGSHEQHF
TGTGCCAGCAGCCCGACAGGTAGCCACGAGCAGCACTTC
>TRBV2|TRBJ2-7|TRBD1|-
CASLGQGASYEQYF
TGTGCCAGCCTTGGACAGGGGGCCTCCTACGAGCAGTACTTC
>TRBV7-9|TRBJ2-1|TRBD1|-
CASNPSGTAQFF
TGTGCCAGTAACCCGTCCGGGACAGCGCAGTTCTTC
>TRBV25-1|TRBJ1-5|-|few
CASSEGRGISNQPQHF
TGTGCCAGCAGTGAAGGGAGGGGTATATCCAATCAGCCCCAGCATTTT
>TRBV29-1|TRBJ2-1|-|once
CSVGVREYEQFF
TGCAGCGTTGGGGTGAGGGAGTATGAGCAGTTCTTC